One sample yielded the 27 T cell receptor beta chains listed below, sequenced in a study of CD8 T cells in ankylosing spondylitis. TCRdb ran MiXCR on the 5' RACE reads and lists one entry per CDR3 protein. The sample has approximately 130,000 distinct CDR3 sequences; around 10% are singletons. Material: blood, either unsorted or a sorted T cell fraction (not recorded which). The receptors shown here come from a female donor with ankylosing spondylitis or in good health (not recorded which).

This clonotype was seen only a few times. The chain recombines TRBV7-8 with TRBJ2-7; 10 nucleotides match TRBD1. Losses at the gene ends were 2 bases for V and 5 bases for J; bases not matched to a gene: 3. Germline V gene data show CDR1 as SGHVS and CDR2 as FQNEAQ. The CDR3 is made up of 14 amino acids. Here the CDR3 DNA reads TGTGCCAGCAGCTTACTGGACAGGGGGAACGAGCAGTACTTC. Amino acids: CASSLLDRGNEQYF.

This clonotype was counted ten times or more. The chain is built from TRBV28 and TRBJ2-2, with D hard to call. CDR3 size: 14 residues. Germline CDR1 reads MDHEN; CDR2 reads SYDVKM. The germline V and J ends were trimmed by 6 bases and 3 bases, with 11 bases remaining between them. CDR3 nucleotide sequence: TGTGCCAGCAGCCCGCCCAGATACACCGGGGAGCTGTTTTTT. Its protein is CASSPPRYTGELFF.

The sample holds many counts of this clonotype. In DNA, the CDR3 is TGCGCCAGCAGCTTCGGTTCAGTGGGACACTACGAGCAGTACTTC. Translated, it gives CASSFGSVGHYEQYF. This rearrangement joins TRBV5-1 to TRBJ2-7; D is perhaps TRBD1 (6 bases). The germline V gene encodes CDR1 SGHRS and CDR2 YFSETQ. Trimming left V 2 bases short and J 3 bases short, with 15 bases between. The CDR3 has 15 amino acids.

This clonotype was detected ten times or more. V gene TRBV12-3 or TRBV12-4 combines with J gene TRBJ1-5, with no clear D. The CDR3 runs 13 residues. V shed 2 bases and J shed 2 bases, with 4 bases lying between them. The CDR3 sequence is CASSLLGNQPQHF. CDR3 nucleotide sequence: TGTGCCAGCAGTTTACTCGGCAATCAGCCCCAGCATTTT.

The chain combines TRBV12-3 or TRBV12-4 with TRBJ1-1, with D maybe TRBD1 (5 bases). The CDR3 sequence is 12 residues long. V dropped 7 bases and J dropped 5 bases, with 11 bases sitting between them. The CDR3 nucleotides are TGTGCCAGCACCCCGGGGGGGACTGAAGCTTTCTTT. It encodes CASTPGGTEAFF.

A word on this clonotype: This clone may be a read error of a much larger clone one base away. The rearrangement uses TRBV3-1 and TRBJ1-2; 7 bases are a match to TRBD1. The CDR3 sequence is 15 residues long. Germline V gene data show CDR1 as LGHDT and CDR2 as YNNKEL (reference sequence). The CDR3: CATSRRQGLSYGYTF. In DNA form, the CDR3 reads TGTGCCACCAGCCGTAGACAGGGCCTCTCCTATGGCTACACCTTC. The whole variable domain, remainder taken from reference TRBV3-1 and TRBJ1-2, is DTAVSQTPKYLVTQMGNDKSIKCEQNLGHDTMYWYKQDSKKFLKIMFSYNNKELIINETVPNRFSPKSPDKAHLNLHINSLELGDSAVYFCATSRRQGLSYGYTFGSGTRLTVV.

The table lists this clonotype with many counts. The chain carries TRBV5-1 and TRBJ2-3; TRBD2 matches 8 bases. The germline gives CDR1 SGHRS, CDR2 YFSETQ. The V gene end was trimmed by 0 bases and the J gene end by 2 bases; junction bases not matched to a gene: 11. The CDR3 consists of 18 residues. The CDR3 nucleotides read TGCGCCAGCAGCTTGGCCAGAGAATTACTAGCGGTCACAGATACGCAGTATTTT. This codes for CASSLARELLAVTDTQYF.

This chain uses TRBV5-6 with TRBJ1-4, with TRBD1 matching 7 bases. In germline, CDR1 is SGHDT, CDR2 YYEEEE. The CDR3 is 15 residues long. With 5 bases clipped from V and 8 bases from J, the junction kept 12 bases outside the gene matches. This chain's CDR3 is CASRRYRGGAEKLFF. For the CDR3, the DNA is TGTGCCAGCAGAAGATACAGGGGTGGGGCAGAAAAACTGTTTTTT.

This clonotype was observed many times. This chain connects TRBV7-2 to TRBJ2-1, with TRBD1 matching over 9 bases. V was clipped by 4 bases and J by 6 bases; unmatched bases: 4. CDR1 is SGHTA and CDR2 is FQGNSA in the germline V gene. The CDR3 is 14 residues long. This CDR3 reads CASSSRTGVNEQFF. CDR3 in DNA: TGTGCCAGCAGCTCCCGGACAGGGGTCAATGAGCAGTTCTTC. Using reference TRBV7-2 and TRBJ2-1 for the parts outside the CDR3, the full variable domain is GAGVSQSPSNKVTEKGKDVELRCDPISGHTALYWYRQSLGQGLEFLIYFQGNSAPDKSGLPSDRFSAERTGGSVSTLTIQRTQQEDSAVYLCASSSRTGVNEQFFGPGTRLTVL.

This clonotype was seen many times. The V and J genes are TRBV15 and TRBJ2-3, with D unclear. The CDR3 is made up of 16 amino acids. Deletions cut 1 base from V and 0 bases from J, with 11 bases between. Germline CDR1 LNHNV, CDR2 YYDKDF (reference sequence). The CDR3 nucleotides read TGTGCCACCAGCAGAGCTAACGTCCGTAGCACAGATACGCAGTATTTT. It specifies CATSRANVRSTDTQYF. Full variable domain (missing parts from reference TRBV15 and TRBJ2-3): DAMVIQNPRYQVTQFGKPVTLSCSQTLNHNVMYWYQQKSSQAPKLLFHYYDKDFNNEADTPDNFQSRRPNTSFCFLDIRSPGLGDTAMYLCATSRANVRSTDTQYFGPGTRLTVL.

The chain carries TRBV7-9 and TRBJ2-1, with a possible D match to TRBD2 (6 bases). The CDR3 loop spans 16 amino acids. The V and J ends lost 4 bases and 2 bases respectively, with 15 bases between them. Germline lookup yields CDR1 SEHNR and CDR2 FQNEAQ (reference sequence). The CDR3 sequence is CASSYSSGLPYNEQFF. The CDR3 DNA follows: TGTGCCAGCAGCTACTCCTCGGGACTCCCCTACAATGAGCAGTTCTTC.

The V call is TRBV20-1, the J call TRBJ2-1; either TRBD1 or TRBD2 may supply D (6 bases each). This CDR3 is 15 amino acids long. Between the trimmed V and J ends, which lost 0 bases and 2 bases, there was a span of 11 bases. CDR1 and CDR2 from the germline V gene are DFQATT and SNEGSKA (reference sequence). The CDR3 coding sequence is TGCAGTGCTAGAGATGTGGAGGGGGCCTACAATGAGCAGTTCTTC. It is translated as CSARDVEGAYNEQFF.

This clonotype occurred many times. The rearrangement links TRBV20-1 to TRBJ1-2, with 7 bases aligning to TRBD1. With 6 bases clipped from V and 2 bases from J, the junction kept 3 bases outside the gene matches. Germline assignment: CDR1 DFQATT and CDR2 SNEGSKA (reference sequence). The CDR3 extends over 12 amino acids. CDR3 region: CSAATGNYGYTF. The CDR3 DNA is TGCAGTGCCGCGACAGGGAACTATGGCTACACCTTC.

The chain carries TRBV7-6 and TRBJ2-1; 8 nucleotides agree with TRBD2. CDR1 is SGHVS and CDR2 is FNYEAQ in the germline V gene. The J segment lost 4 bases and the V segment lost 7 bases, leaving 9 bases of the junction unmatched. This CDR3 spans 15 amino acids. The CDR3 sequence is CASTVAGGSYNEQFF. The CDR3 DNA is TGTGCCAGCACGGTCGCGGGGGGTTCTTACAATGAGCAGTTCTTC.

This clonotype showed up many times. The chain uses TRBV6-1 and TRBJ2-7; D ambiguous. The germline V gene has CDR1 MNHNS and CDR2 SASEGT. There are 15 residues in the CDR3. V dropped 6 bases and J dropped 2 bases, with 17 bases sitting between them. CDR3 nucleotide sequence: TGTGCCAGCAGACCGACCTTGACGGAAACCTACGAGCAGTACTTC. Translation: CASRPTLTETYEQYF.

This clonotype appeared many times. This chain connects TRBV29-1 to TRBJ2-5; D may be TRBD1 (6 bases). The CDR3 totals 11 residues. V was pared by 7 bases and J by 0 bases, with 6 bases between. Germline CDR1 SQVTM, CDR2 ANQGSEA. As DNA, the CDR3 is TGCAGCGGGGACAACCAAGAGACCCAGTACTTC. It is translated as CSGDNQETQYF.

Concerning this clonotype itself: A much larger clone is a single base away; this may be a read error. No conserved phenylalanine or tryptophan ends this CDR3, so it is likely a read error. The rearrangement uses TRBV18 and TRBJ2-1; TRBD1 matches 10 bases. The CDR3 has 15 amino acids. V gave up 6 bases and J gave up 2 bases; unmatched junction bases: 4. CDR1 KGHSH and CDR2 LQKENI come from the germline V gene. This chain's CDR3 is CASSRDRGPYNEQFC. The CDR3 DNA sequence: TGTGCCAGCTCGCGGGACAGGGGTCCCTACAATGAGCAGTTCTGC.

This clonotype has ten or more counts. The CDR3, as DNA: TGTGCCAGCAGTCCCCCTGCGTACTATGGCTACACCTTC. Translated: CASSPPAYYGYTF. The chain has TRBV12-3 or TRBV12-4 and TRBJ1-2; D gene unclear. The CDR3 is 13 residues long. V was trimmed by 5 bases and J by 3 bases, leaving 10 bases between them.

This clonotype was seen repeatedly, ten times or more. This chain links TRBV3-1 with TRBJ2-5; D is ambiguous. V was shortened by 5 bases and J by 1 base, with 11 bases between the two germline ends. This CDR3 region has 14 residues. Germline V gene sequence: CDR1 LGHDT, CDR2 YNNKEL (reference sequence). CDR3 nucleotide sequence: TGTGCCAGCAGCACCTATGGCCGCCAAGAGACCCAGTACTTC. Translation gives CASSTYGRQETQYF.

A few counts support this clonotype. This could be a read error, since a much larger clone is one nucleotide away. The chain recombines TRBV7-8 with TRBJ1-2; D remains unclear. The V end lost 5 bases, the J end lost 2 bases, and 9 bases lay between the germline ends. Germline V gene data show CDR1 as SGHVS and CDR2 as FQNEAQ. The CDR3 is 13 amino acids. The CDR3 region is CASSPSPNYGYTF. The DNA for the CDR3 is TGTGCCAGCAGCCCTAGCCCCAACTATGGCTACACCTTC.

This clonotype has at least ten counts. The chain joins TRBV28 to TRBJ1-2, with D perhaps TRBD1 (6 bases). Per germline, CDR1 MDHEN and CDR2 SYDVKM. CDR3 length: 14 residues. Trimming took off 11 bases at V and 8 bases at J, with 24 bases between the two ends. For the CDR3, the DNA is TGTGCCGATCCTCGCCGAACAGGGTCATCGGGCTACACCTTC. Translation: CADPRRTGSSGYTF.

This clonotype has a count of ten or more. The V gene is TRBV29-1, the J gene TRBJ2-3, with 8 bases identical to TRBD2. The CDR3 contains 15 residues. Germline V gene sequence: CDR1 SQVTM, CDR2 ANQGSEA. V trimming: 4 bases; J trimming: 0 bases; junction bases outside the gene matches: 6. For the CDR3, the DNA is TGCAGCGTTGGGTTAACGGGGGGGAGCACAGATACGCAGTATTTT. Protein product: CSVGLTGGSTDTQYF.

In its sample, this clonotype was seen many times. V and J are TRBV29-1 and TRBJ1-2; 7 bases line up with TRBD1. J gave up 7 bases and V 7 bases, and 9 bases lay outside the gene matches. CDR3 size: 12 residues. CDR1 and CDR2 (germline): SQVTM, ANQGSEA. CDR3 nucleotide sequence: TGCAGCGGAGAGACAGGGACCGGTGGCTACACCTTC. This gives the protein CSGETGTGGYTF.

This clonotype appeared many times. The chain employs TRBV27 and TRBJ1-1; possibly TRBD1 for D (6 bases). Trimming pared 0 bases from V and 4 bases from J, leaving 12 bases between. CDR1 MNHEY and CDR2 SMNVEV come from the germline V gene (reference sequence). This CDR3 region has 15 residues. As DNA, the CDR3 is TGTGCCAGCAGTTTATCTCGACAGGCAGGCACTGAAGCTTTCTTT. This translates into CASSLSRQAGTEAFF.

This clonotype was observed many times. V and J are TRBV7-3 and TRBJ2-3, with 8 bases fitting TRBD1. This CDR3 has 14 residues. With 5 bases clipped from V and 4 bases from J, the junction kept 5 bases outside the gene matches. Per the germline V gene, CDR1 is SGHTA and CDR2 is FQGTGA. The chain's CDR3 is CASSAQGGPDTQYF. DNA of the CDR3: TGTGCCAGCAGCGCACAGGGGGGACCAGATACGCAGTATTTT.

In its sample, this clonotype was seen many times. The rearrangement uses TRBV20-1 and TRBJ2-1; 7 bases align to TRBD2. Germline assignment: CDR1 DFQATT and CDR2 SNEGSKA (reference sequence). V lost 1 base and J lost 10; bases outside the gene matches: 4. The CDR3 runs 12 residues. The CDR3 loop reads CSARVPGREQFF. CDR3 nucleotide sequence: TGCAGTGCTAGAGTACCCGGGAGGGAGCAGTTCTTC.

As regards this clonotype: An end of the junction differs from the germline gene, which may be a read error. CDR3 nucleotides: TGTGCCGGCAGCCAAGATGGGAATGAGCAGCTCTTC. This translates into CAGSQDGNEQLF. V gene TRBV3-1 combines with J gene TRBJ2-1; D ambiguous. From germline, CDR1 is LGHDT and CDR2 YNNKEL (reference sequence). The CDR3 covers 12 residues.